This TCR beta chain stems from a study of quantifying T cell responses using KT2 cells. Across the whole study: TCR alpha and beta constant-region primers primed reverse transcription of RNA. Estimated efficiency of the T4 ligation step was above 9% under optimum conditions.

General study points: Input KT2 cell number predicted KT2 alpha and beta sequence counts linearly over several orders of magnitude.

Unfractionated PBMC were spiked with known numbers of KT2 clone cells. This clonotype turned up a few times. Its specificity is not known. The CDR3 covers 16 residues. Deletions cut 4 bases from V and 6 bases from J, with 19 bases between. Each cDNA got a UMI-containing oligo ligated at its 3' end. An equimolar mix of RC1.1 and RC1.2 primed the beta chain across TRBC1 and TRBC2. TCRdb processed the UMI-ligation and nested PCR reads anew with MiXCR; each CDR3 protein has one entry. Of 25,000 to 40,000 distinct CDR3 sequences listed, 10% are singletons. The receptor was isolated from a human donor. The chain combines TRBV12-3 or TRBV12-4 with TRBJ2-1; D is possibly TRBD1 or TRBD2 (6 bases each). The sample was PBMCs spiked with cells of the T cell clone KT2. The CDR3 nucleotides read TGTGCCAGCAGTTCCTATGGCCAGGGGACTCCCAATGAGCAGTTCTTC. Encoded protein: CASSSYGQGTPNEQFF.